The entry below describes one TCR beta chain. Its target antigen remains unknown. The input lacks base qualities; no much larger clone sits a single base away. From V the trimming removes 1 base and from J it removes 7 bases, while the gene matches leave 11 bases of the junction unaccounted for. The CDR3, from cysteine to phenylalanine, totals 17 residues. Solely the CDR3 DNA is kept, with 51 bases framed from the first base. The germline V gene provides CDR1 SGHAT and CDR2 FQNNGV. These data originate in a study of T cell changes during pregnancy in multiple sclerosis (dated by TCRdb to the late 2010s). Looking at the study overall: The study examined how the T cell repertoire changed over the course of pregnancy in women with multiple sclerosis.

Library preparation employed the immunoSEQ multiplex PCR assay. In its TCRdb copy, this immuneACCESS table keeps in-frame sequences only and misses some clones. Where compared with another copy, unresolved V genes explain less than half of these, and the others have no known cause. This sample holds tens of thousands of clones; around nine tenths were observed only once. Around 0.21% of the sample rests with the top ten. The starting material was CD4+ T cells from peripheral blood mononuclear cells, obtained before pregnancy. The TCR sequence derives from a female donor with multiple sclerosis, enrolled in a pregnancy study. The chain couples TRBV11-2 to TRBJ2-1; TRBD1 agrees with 9 junctional bases. Read as DNA, the sequence is TGTGCCAGCAGCTTAGTTTACCGGGACAGGGTGAGGAATGAGCAGTTCTTC. It encodes CASSLVYRDRVRNEQFF.